These 22 T cell receptor beta chains originate from one sample sequenced in a study of blood T cell repertoires in COVID-19 (TCRdb year 2020). Libraries were prepared through the immunoSEQ multiplex PCR assay. TCRdb retrieved this table from immuneACCESS and kept in-frame rearrangements only. Not all clones are present; in checked studies, unresolved V genes account for under half, and no reason is known for the remainder. This sample gives about 42,000 clones in total; roughly 90% of them show up just once. The ten largest clones take up 4.5% to 7% of the sample. Sequenced: peripheral blood. The receptors shown here come from a human donor in a cohort sampled during active COVID-19.

This clone was observed once. The chain carries TRBV6-1 and TRBJ1-1; D perhaps matches TRBD1 (5 bases). CDR1 is MNHNS and CDR2 is SASEGT in the germline V gene. V was clipped by 3 bases and J by 2 bases, with 13 bases between them. The CDR3 is made up of 15 amino acids. CDR3 loop: CASSERPGGNTEAFF. Here the CDR3 DNA reads TGTGCCAGCAGTGAGCGCCCGGGGGGAAACACTGAAGCTTTCTTT.

Written as DNA, the CDR3 is TGTGCCAGCAGTTTGACAGGGGGTGCCAATCAGCCCCAGCATTTT. As protein: CASSLTGGANQPQHF. The V gene is TRBV7-8, the J gene TRBJ1-5; 9 nucleotides match TRBD1. Unmatched junction bases numbered 6, after V lost 6 bases and J lost 3 bases. This CDR3 comprises 15 residues. Looked up from germline, CDR1 is SGHVS and CDR2 is FQNEAQ.

The chain recombines TRBV29-1 with TRBJ2-5; D is perhaps TRBD1 (7 bases). The germline gives CDR1 SQVTM, CDR2 ANQGSEA. Trimming took off 8 bases at V and 6 bases at J, with 22 bases between the two ends. The CDR3 loop spans 14 amino acids. Here the CDR3 reads CSRPRWRGQKTQYF. The CDR3, as DNA: TGCAGCCGGCCCAGGTGGAGGGGGCAAAAGACCCAGTACTTC.

This clone was observed once. V and J are TRBV6-2 or TRBV6-3 and TRBJ2-1; D is unclear. This CDR3 comprises 15 residues. Germline CDR1 and CDR2: MNHEY and SVGEGT. Trimming removed 4 bases from V and 0 bases from J, with 10 bases in between. The CDR3 protein is CASSLEGDSYNEQFF. CDR3 coding DNA: TGTGCCAGCAGTTTAGAAGGAGACTCCTACAATGAGCAGTTCTTC.

This clone was seen just once. V gene TRBV3-1 (or the pseudogene TRBV3-2) combines with J gene TRBJ2-6; the D gene is possibly TRBD1 (6 bases). Germline-derived CDR1 and CDR2 are LGHDT and YNNKEL (reference sequence). Trimming took off 2 bases at V and 0 bases at J, with 14 bases between the two ends. CDR3 length: 18 residues. CDR3 sequence (DNA): TGTGCCAGCAGCCAATGGAACAGGGAACTCTCTGGGGCCAACGTCCTGACTTTC. It translates to CASSQWNRELSGANVLTF.

In its sample, this clone was seen a few times. The chain employs TRBV7-9 and TRBJ2-7; D is unclear. CDR3 length equals 14 residues. Deletions cut 2 bases from V and 1 base from J, with 9 bases between. Germline CDR1 and CDR2: SEHNR and FQNEAQ (reference sequence). The CDR3 region has the DNA TGTGCCAGCAGCTTATATAGTGAATCCTACGAGCAGTACTTC. Protein product: CASSLYSESYEQYF.

The chain joins TRBV19 to TRBJ2-1, with D possibly matching TRBD1 (6 bases). This CDR3 comprises 15 residues. Germline V gene sequence: CDR1 LNHDA, CDR2 SQIVND (reference sequence). Deletions cut 6 bases from V and 4 bases from J, with 16 bases between. The CDR3 coding sequence is TGTGCCAGTAGAGACAGGCGGAATTCATACAATGAGCAGTTCTTC. Protein product: CASRDRRNSYNEQFF.

The chain combines TRBV10-3 with TRBJ1-2; TRBD1 matches at 8 bases. V lost 9 bases, J lost 6 bases, and 6 bases stayed unmatched. Germline lookup yields CDR1 ENHRY and CDR2 SYGVKD. This CDR3 contains 12 residues. CDR3 coding DNA: TGTGCCATTTCGACAGGGGCGAATGGCTACACCTTC. This encodes CAISTGANGYTF.

The chain carries TRBV9 and TRBJ1-3; D ambiguous. This CDR3 has 13 amino acids. Trimming stripped 3 bases from V and 5 bases from J, with 9 bases between. Germline V lookup: CDR1 SGDLS, CDR2 YYNGEE. The chain's CDR3 is CASSGAHRNTIYF. CDR3 in DNA: TGTGCCAGCAGCGGGGCACACAGAAACACCATATATTTT. Together with reference TRBV9 and TRBJ1-3, the CDR3 gives the full variable domain: DSGVTQTPKHLITATGQRVTLRCSPRSGDLSVYWYQQSLDQGLQFLIQYYNGEERAKGNILERFSAQQFPDLHSELNLSSLELGDSALYFCASSGAHRNTIYFGEGSWLTVV.

This clone was counted between two and nine times. J is TRBJ1-1 and V is TRBV7-3, with TRBD1 matching 7 bases. The V segment lost 7 bases and the J segment 5 bases; nucleotides outside the gene matches: 10. Germline V lookup: CDR1 SGHTA, CDR2 FQGTGA. This CDR3 spans 14 amino acids. This CDR3 is CASTNAGGVTEAFF. CDR3 DNA sequence: TGTGCCAGCACCAACGCAGGGGGTGTGACTGAAGCTTTCTTT.

The chain is built from TRBV30 and TRBJ1-5, with unresolved D. Trimming removed 1 base at V and 3 bases at J, with 7 bases between. CDR3 length equals 13 residues. Germline CDR1 is GTSNPN and CDR2 is SVGIG (reference sequence). CDR3 sequence (DNA): TGTGCCTGGAGTGCCAGGTTCAATCAGCCCCAGCATTTT. This translates into CAWSARFNQPQHF.

The CDR3 region is CASSQETGLAYGYTF. CDR3 nucleotides: TGCGCCAGCAGCCAGGAAACAGGGTTAGCCTATGGCTACACCTTC. This rearrangement joins TRBV4-1 to TRBJ1-2, with D possibly matching TRBD1 (6 bases). V was cut by 3 bases and J by 4 bases, with 15 bases left in between. There are 15 residues in the CDR3. The germline V gene has CDR1 MGHRA and CDR2 YSYEKL.

This chain joins TRBV29-1 and TRBJ2-5; 8 bases match TRBD2. J gave up 2 bases and V 2 bases, and 10 bases lay outside the gene matches. Germline CDR1 SQVTM, CDR2 ANQGSEA. CDR3 length equals 16 residues. The CDR3 DNA reads as TGCAGCGTTGAAATCTTTCCCGGGAGGGGGCAAGAGACCCAGTACTTC. Its translation: CSVEIFPGRGQETQYF. The full variable domain, rest sourced from reference TRBV29-1 and TRBJ2-5, is SAVISQKPSRDICQRGTSLTIQCQVDSQVTMMFWYRQQPGQSLTLIATANQGSEATYESGFVIDKFPISRPNLTFSTLTVSNMSPEDSSIYLCSVEIFPGRGQETQYFGPGTRLLVL.

The V gene is TRBV6-5, the J gene TRBJ2-2, with D unresolved. Germline V CDR1 and CDR2: MNHEY, SVGAGI. V was pared by 2 bases and J by 0 bases, with 10 bases between. The CDR3 covers 16 residues. CDR3 in DNA: TGTGCCAGCAGTTACCCCACGGGTACGAACACCGGGGAGCTGTTTTTT. As protein: CASSYPTGTNTGELFF.

The chain joins TRBV4-3 to TRBJ2-2; a weak D match, TRBD2 (5 bases). Germline V lookup: CDR1 LGHNA, CDR2 YSLEER. The germline V and J ends were trimmed by 0 bases and 5 bases, with 22 bases remaining between them. This CDR3 contains 19 residues. The CDR3 loop reads CASSQDLGNARGGTGELFF. The CDR3 DNA sequence: TGCGCCAGCAGCCAAGATTTAGGAAACGCCCGAGGCGGGACCGGGGAGCTGTTTTTT.

V usage is TRBV9 and J usage is TRBJ1-2, with 7 positions matching TRBD1. After removal of 3 bases from V and 3 bases from J, the junction contained 2 bases not matched to a gene. The CDR3 sequence is 13 residues long. In germline, CDR1 is SGDLS, CDR2 YYNGEE. The CDR3 nucleotides read TGTGCCAGCAGCGGCGGGACAGACTATGGCTACACCTTC. This gives the protein CASSGGTDYGYTF.

The chain is built from TRBV6-5 and TRBJ2-7; the D gene is possibly TRBD2 (5 bases). CDR3 length equals 14 residues. Deletions cut 7 bases from V and 2 bases from J, with 15 bases between. Germline V gene data show CDR1 as MNHEY and CDR2 as SVGAGI. CDR3 nucleotide sequence: TGTGCCAGCACTCCTACGTCCGGGGCCTACGAGCAGTACTTC. Protein sequence: CASTPTSGAYEQYF.

This chain uses TRBV15 with TRBJ2-6; maybe TRBD1 (5 bases). The germline V gene has CDR1 LNHNV and CDR2 YYDKDF (reference sequence). V lost 0 bases and J 2 bases, leaving 8 bases between the germline ends. There are 16 residues in the CDR3. The CDR3 DNA reads as TGTGCCACCAGCAGAGATCTGGGGCCTGGGGCCAACGTCCTGACTTTC. Encoded protein: CATSRDLGPGANVLTF.

The chain carries TRBV9 and TRBJ2-2; no clear D. V was clipped by 0 bases and J by 5 bases, with 8 bases between them. In germline, CDR1 is SGDLS, CDR2 YYNGEE. CDR3 length equals 14 residues. The CDR3 DNA reads as TGTGCCAGCAGCGTAGGTTTAACAACCGGGGAGCTGTTTTTT. It translates to CASSVGLTTGELFF.

The chain joins TRBV3-1 (or the pseudogene TRBV3-2) to TRBJ2-1; 10 nucleotides align to TRBD2. Trimming cost V 4 bases and J 6 bases; bases outside gene matches: 6. There are 15 residues in the CDR3. Germline V gene lookup returns CDR1 LGHDT and CDR2 YNNKEL (reference sequence). The CDR3 here is CASSPASGSTNEQFF. The CDR3 DNA reads TGTGCCAGCAGCCCGGCTAGCGGGAGTACCAATGAGCAGTTCTTC.

This clone was detected once. The chain links TRBV9 to TRBJ2-7; 9 bases line up with TRBD2. V lost 1 base, J lost 6 bases, and 8 bases stayed unmatched. CDR1 and CDR2 from the germline V gene are SGDLS and YYNGEE. The CDR3 covers 15 residues. CDR3 sequence reads: CASSVSGTSPSEQYF. DNA of the CDR3: TGTGCCAGCAGCGTATCCGGGACTAGCCCCTCCGAGCAGTACTTC.

The chain uses TRBV7-2 and TRBJ2-1; 9 nucleotides align to TRBD2. Germline-derived CDR1 and CDR2 are SGHTA and FQGNSA. Unmatched junction bases numbered 13, after V lost 1 base and J lost 12 bases. The CDR3 has 16 amino acids. CDR3 sequence reads: CASSLESGTSRMGQFF. The DNA of the CDR3 is TGTGCCAGCAGCTTAGAATCCGGGACTAGCCGAATGGGGCAGTTCTTC. The complete variable domain, with remaining parts taken from reference TRBV7-2 and TRBJ2-1, reads GAGVSQSPSNKVTEKGKDVELRCDPISGHTALYWYRQSLGQGLEFLIYFQGNSAPDKSGLPSDRFSAERTGGSVSTLTIQRTQQEDSAVYLCASSLESGTSRMGQFFGPGTRLTVL.